The rows below give T cell receptor beta chains drawn from one sample of a study of blood T cell repertoires in COVID-19. Using immunoSEQ multiplex PCR, the repertoire was profiled, and TCRdb retains in-frame clones only, with some absent. This table holds 250,000 to 300,000 clones, about four fifths found once. Material: PBMCs or T cells enriched from blood (not recorded which). The receptors here all came from a man aged 40-49 years who had been exposed to COVID-19. Both conserved end residues are part of each CDR3. The D gene is left open where the match is weak. Clone size is stated in some rows and not others, as once, few, many or a class when expanded.

v_call	j_call	clone_size	d_call	cdr3_length	cdr3_aa	cdr3_nt
TRBV15	TRBJ2-5	-	-	15	CATSMYRLSQETQYF	TGTGCCACCAGCATGTACAGGTTGTCCCAAGAGACCCAGTACTTC
TRBV12-5	TRBJ2-7	few	TRBD1	13	CASGTGQAYEQYF	TGTGCTAGTGGGACGGGACAGGCCTACGAGCAGTACTTC
TRBV15	TRBJ2-1	-	TRBD1	14	CATSRKGQNNEQFF	TGTGCCACCAGCAGAAAGGGACAGAACAATGAGCAGTTCTTC
TRBV6-5	TRBJ2-1	once	-	11	CASSSQYEQFF	TGTGCCAGCAGCAGTCAGTATGAGCAGTTCTTC
TRBV10-3	TRBJ2-1	-	TRBD2	15	CAISESGRAYNEQFF	TGTGCCATCAGTGAGAGCGGGAGGGCCTACAATGAGCAGTTCTTC
TRBV12-5	TRBJ2-7	-	TRBD1	15	CASGSPGTATYEQYF	TGTGCTAGTGGTTCCCCCGGGACAGCTACTTACGAGCAGTACTTC
TRBV12-5	TRBJ1-1	-	-	14	CASAKDSQYTEAFF	TGTGCTAGTGCCAAGGACAGCCAATACACTGAAGCTTTCTTT
TRBV7-8	TRBJ2-1	-	-	16	CASSLIKSKSYNEQFF	TGTGCCAGCAGCTTAATAAAAAGTAAGAGCTACAATGAGCAGTTCTTC
TRBV27	TRBJ2-7	-	-	16	CASSLSRNTVLIEQYF	TGTGCCAGCAGTTTATCGCGGAACACCGTCTTGATAGAGCAGTACTTC
TRBV11-2	TRBJ1-3	-	-	15	CASSPKGSSGNTIYF	TGTGCCAGCAGCCCGAAAGGGAGCTCTGGAAACACCATATATTTT
TRBV10-3	TRBJ2-1	once	TRBD2	13	CAITTSGINEQFF	TGTGCCATCACGACTAGCGGGATCAATGAGCAGTTCTTC
TRBV5-8	TRBJ1-5	-	TRBD1	16	CASSPGQGSGNQPQHF	TGTGCCAGCAGCCCCGGACAGGGATCAGGCAATCAGCCCCAGCATTTT
TRBV7-8	TRBJ1-1	few	-	13	CASSLVGGYEAFF	TGTGCCAGCAGCTTAGTGGGGGGATATGAAGCTTTCTTT
TRBV2	TRBJ2-1	-	-	14	CASRTEAVHNEQFF	TGTGCCAGCAGGACGGAGGCAGTTCACAATGAGCAGTTCTTC
TRBV7-8	TRBJ2-1	once	-	13	CASSRGAYNEQFF	TGTGCCAGCTCAAGAGGAGCGTACAATGAGCAGTTCTTC
TRBV6-4	TRBJ2-1	-	TRBD2	17	CASSMTSGRYVYNEQFF	TGTGCCAGCAGTATGACTAGCGGGAGGTATGTGTACAATGAGCAGTTCTTC
TRBV18	TRBJ2-7	-	-	13	CASSPRGFYEQYF	TGTGCCAGCTCACCAAGGGGGTTCTACGAGCAGTACTTC
TRBV27	TRBJ1-4	-	-	16	CASSLSTTREYEKLFF	TGTGCCAGCAGTTTATCCACAACCCGGGAGTATGAAAAACTGTTTTTT
TRBV6-1	TRBJ1-2	few	-	14	CASSEITGVYGYTF	TGTGCCAGCAGTGAAATCACGGGTGTTTATGGCTACACCTTC
TRBV9	TRBJ2-5	-	-	15	CASSVGVAEKETQYF	TGTGCCAGCAGCGTAGGAGTAGCGGAAAAAGAGACCCAGTACTTC
TRBV19	TRBJ1-2	once	-	13	CASNPGTLYGYTF	TGTGCCAGTAACCCAGGCACCCTCTATGGCTACACCTTC
TRBV5-4	TRBJ2-7	-	-	14	CASSLAAGRYEQYF	TGTGCCAGCAGCTTGGCGGCAGGGCGGTACGAGCAGTACTTC
TRBV12-3/TRBV12-4	TRBJ2-2	-	-	13	CASTGELTGELFF	TGTGCCAGCACCGGAGAGCTTACCGGGGAGCTGTTTTTT
TRBV5-1	TRBJ2-6	-	-	15	CASSLGESGANVLTF	TGCGCCAGCAGCTTGGGGGAGTCTGGGGCCAACGTCCTGACTTTC
TRBV19	TRBJ1-1	-	TRBD1	13	CASKRGPSTEAFF	TGTGCCAGTAAAAGGGGGCCGAGCACTGAAGCTTTCTTT
TRBV18	TRBJ1-5	-	-	14	CASSRRQSNQPQHF	TGTGCCAGCTCCCGTCGACAGTCCAATCAGCCCCAGCATTTT
TRBV19	TRBJ2-2	-	-	15	CASRTGGSNTGELFF	TGTGCCAGTAGGACGGGTGGATCCAACACCGGGGAGCTGTTTTTT
TRBV5-6	TRBJ2-5	-	-	16	CASSLALTGRQETQYF	TGTGCCAGCAGCTTGGCTTTGACGGGAAGACAAGAGACCCAGTACTTC
TRBV9	TRBJ1-5	-	-	15	CASSKIGESNQPQHF	TGTGCCAGCAGCAAGATCGGGGAGTCCAATCAGCCCCAGCATTTT
TRBV10-3	TRBJ2-2	-	TRBD2	18	CAISGLAGGKTGTGELFF	TGTGCCATCAGCGGACTAGCGGGAGGGAAGACGGGCACCGGGGAGCTGTTTTTT
TRBV19	TRBJ2-4	-	-	13	CASSISHRDIQYF	TGTGCCAGTAGTATTAGTCACAGGGACATTCAGTACTTC
TRBV6-8	TRBJ2-1	-	TRBD2	14	CASMGRDLVYEQFF	TGTGCCAGCATGGGGAGGGATCTAGTCTATGAGCAGTTCTTC
TRBV2	TRBJ2-4	-	TRBD1	13	CALLDRDENIQYF	TGTGCTCTACTCGACAGGGACGAAAACATTCAGTACTTC
TRBV7-9	TRBJ2-1	-	TRBD2	19	CASSLSASGSVLSSNEQFF	TGTGCCAGCAGCTTATCGGCTAGCGGGAGTGTCCTTTCTTCGAATGAGCAGTTCTTC
TRBV5-4	TRBJ1-4	-	-	15	CASSKGQGVQEKLFF	TGTGCCAGCAGCAAAGGCCAGGGTGTGCAGGAAAAACTGTTTTTT
TRBV4-1	TRBJ2-1	-	TRBD2	14	CASSQEGTSGSQFF	TGCGCCAGCAGCCAAGAAGGGACTAGCGGGAGTCAGTTCTTC
TRBV9	TRBJ1-2	-	-	14	CASSVGTGSDGYTF	TGTGCCAGCAGCGTAGGTACAGGGAGTGATGGCTACACCTTC
TRBV2	TRBJ1-1	-	-	13	CASSGEVNTEAFF	TGTGCCAGCAGTGGCGAGGTGAACACTGAAGCTTTCTTT
TRBV29-1	TRBJ2-2	-	-	14	CSVEDGLVSGELFF	TGCAGCGTTGAAGACGGGTTGGTGTCCGGGGAGCTGTTTTTT
TRBV5-8	TRBJ1-2	-	TRBD1	14	CASSPGQASYGYTF	TGTGCCAGCAGCCCGGGACAGGCATCCTATGGCTACACCTTC
TRBV7-3	TRBJ1-1	-	TRBD1	15	CASSLESGGNTEAFF	TGTGCCAGCAGCTTGGAATCAGGGGGAAACACTGAAGCTTTCTTT
TRBV6-7	TRBJ2-1	-	TRBD1	18	CASSIRNLPGQGVGEQFF	TGTGCCAGCAGCATCCGAAATCTCCCGGGACAGGGGGTCGGTGAGCAGTTCTTC
TRBV15	TRBJ1-1	-	-	15	CATSKPGHGNTEAFF	TGTGCCACCAGCAAGCCGGGACACGGAAACACTGAAGCTTTCTTT
TRBV6-1	TRBJ1-6	few	-	14	CASSEAFSRQRHHF	TGTGCCAGCAGTGAAGCGTTTTCTAGACAGCGACACCACTTT
TRBV5-1	TRBJ1-6	-	TRBD1	16	CASSLAGTGYGSPLHF	TGCGCCAGCAGCTTGGCCGGGACAGGCTACGGCTCACCCCTCCACTTT